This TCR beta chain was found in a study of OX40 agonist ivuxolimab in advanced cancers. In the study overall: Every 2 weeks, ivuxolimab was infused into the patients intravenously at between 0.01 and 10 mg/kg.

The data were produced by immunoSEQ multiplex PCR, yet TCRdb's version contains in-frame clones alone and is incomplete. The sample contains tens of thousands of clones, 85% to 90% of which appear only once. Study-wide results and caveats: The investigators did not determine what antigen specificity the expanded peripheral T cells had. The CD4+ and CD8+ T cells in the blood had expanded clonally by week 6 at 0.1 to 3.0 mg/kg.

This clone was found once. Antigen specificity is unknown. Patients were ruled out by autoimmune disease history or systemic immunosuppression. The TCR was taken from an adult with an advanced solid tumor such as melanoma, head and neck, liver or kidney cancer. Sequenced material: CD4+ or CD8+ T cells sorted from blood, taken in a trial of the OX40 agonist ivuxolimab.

In DNA, the CDR3 is TGTGCCAGCAGCCCCGGGCATGGAGAGACCCAGTACTTC. The encoded protein is CASSPGHGETQYF. The chain carries TRBV11-3 and TRBJ2-5, with D hard to call. The germline CDR1 and CDR2 sequences are SGHNT and YENEEA. V gave up 5 bases and J gave up 4 bases, with 11 bases separating them. CDR3 length: 13 amino acids.